This is a list of T cell receptor beta chains from one sample in a study of T-cell reconstitution after alpha-beta-depleted transplantation in children. TCRdb re-called the PCR reads with MiXCR, one entry per CDR3 protein. This sample carries approximately 350,000 distinct CDR3 sequences, roughly 15% of them seen once, and the ten largest clones take approximately 4.2%. The sample here was PBMCs, taken from the stem cell graft. These receptors were taken from a human donor who donated a stem cell graft to a child with Fanconi anemia. Both conserved end residues are part of each CDR3. D genes are given only for firm matches. Only some rows state a clone size, as once, few, many or a class for expanded clones.

v_gene	abundance	d_gene	j_gene	CDR3nt	CDR3aa
TRBV7-8	few	-	TRBJ1-1	TGTGCCAGCAGCCGACCCCGGCGAGGAGGGGAGAACACTGAAGCTTTCTTT	CASSRPRRGGENTEAFF
TRBV6-1	many	TRBD2	TRBJ2-2	TGTGCCAGCAGTGAAATCCGGACTAGCGGGGAGCTGTTTTTT	CASSEIRTSGELFF
TRBV5-1	few	-	TRBJ2-2	TGCGCCAGCAGCTTGAACCAGGTCACCGGGGAGCTGTTTTTT	CASSLNQVTGELFF
TRBV7-2	many	TRBD1	TRBJ2-2	TGTGCCAGCAGCTTAGCCCCTATAGGACAGGGGCGAACCGGGGAGCTGTTTTTT	CASSLAPIGQGRTGELFF
TRBV4-3	few	-	TRBJ1-2	TGCGCCAGCAGCCAGAACTGGGAGGCGACGGCTAACTATGGCTACACCTTC	CASSQNWEATANYGYTF
TRBV9	-	TRBD1	TRBJ2-4	TGTGCCAGCAGCCCGGGACAGGGGGCGGACATTCAGTACTTC	CASSPGQGADIQYF
TRBV6-2/TRBV6-3	-	-	TRBJ1-6	TGTGCCAGCAGCCGCAGTGGAGGCTCAAATTCACCCCTCCACTTT	CASSRSGGSNSPLHF
TRBV19	-	-	TRBJ1-1	TGTGCCACGCGGGACATTTTGAACACTGAAGCTTTCTTT	CATRDILNTEAFF
TRBV6-2/TRBV6-3	few	TRBD2	TRBJ2-2	TGTGCCAGCAGTTACCTAGCGGGGGGCCAAGCGGCCGGGGAGCTGTTTTTT	CASSYLAGGQAAGELFF
TRBV20-1	-	TRBD1	TRBJ1-2	TGCAGTGCTAGGCCATCCGGACAGGGGGATGTCTATGGCTACACCTTC	CSARPSGQGDVYGYTF
TRBV5-5	-	TRBD1	TRBJ2-2	TGTGCCAGCAGCGCCCAAGTCAGGGGGCGCACCGGGGAGCTGTTTTTT	CASSAQVRGRTGELFF
TRBV11-2	many	-	TRBJ2-5	TGTGCCAGCAGCCCTCTTGGTGGGACCCAGTACTTC	CASSPLGGTQYF
TRBV6-2/TRBV6-3	-	-	TRBJ2-3	TGTGCCAGCAGCTACTTGGCGGGGCGCACAGATACGCAGTATTTT	CASSYLAGRTDTQYF
TRBV12-3/TRBV12-4	many	-	TRBJ2-5	TGTGCCAGCAGTCTGAGGGACACGGAGGGGACCCAGTACTTC	CASSLRDTEGTQYF
TRBV29-1	many	-	TRBJ2-7	TGCAGCGCCTCATTAGCCTACGAGCAGTACTTC	CSASLAYEQYF
TRBV12-3/TRBV12-4	-	-	TRBJ1-1	TGTGCCAGCAGCACCCGGGGAACCACTGAAGCTTTCTTT	CASSTRGTTEAFF
TRBV2	few	-	TRBJ1-6	TGTGCCAGCAGGTTTGATTATAATTCACCCCTCCACTTT	CASRFDYNSPLHF
TRBV5-5	-	TRBD1	TRBJ1-2	TGTGCCAGCAGCTCTGGACCACAGGGGGCGAGTGGCTACACCTTC	CASSSGPQGASGYTF
TRBV4-2	few	TRBD2	TRBJ2-1	TGTGCCAGCAGCCAAGCTCCCCTAGCGGGGGGGTACAATGAGCAGTTCTTC	CASSQAPLAGGYNEQFF
TRBV5-1	-	TRBD1	TRBJ2-3	TGCGCCAGCAGCCTTTGGACAGGGGAAGATACGCAGTATTTT	CASSLWTGEDTQYF
TRBV5-8	many	-	TRBJ2-3	TGTGCCAGCAGCCAACGGGGGAATACGCAGTATTTT	CASSQRGNTQYF
TRBV27	many	-	TRBJ2-3	TGTGCCAGCAGAGGGCAGTATTACACAGATACGCAGTATTTT	CASRGQYYTDTQYF
TRBV29-1	few	-	TRBJ2-1	TGCAGCGTTGAAGGTAGGGCGAATGAGCAGTTCTTC	CSVEGRANEQFF
TRBV6-5	few	-	TRBJ1-1	TGTGCCAGCAGTTACTCGGGGATCAACACTGAAGCTTTCTTT	CASSYSGINTEAFF
TRBV11-2	many	-	TRBJ2-1	TGTGCCAGCAGTTCCCGGGCCTACAATGAGCAGTTCTTC	CASSSRAYNEQFF
TRBV5-1	many	-	TRBJ2-2	TGCGCCAGCAGCTTGAGTTCAGCGAACACCGGGGAGCTGTTTTTT	CASSLSSANTGELFF
TRBV12-3/TRBV12-4	few	-	TRBJ1-1	TGTGCCAGCAGTCCCCTATCTTTGACTGAAGCTTTCTTT	CASSPLSLTEAFF
TRBV27	-	-	TRBJ2-2	TGTGCCAGCAGTTTAATAGGCCCGAACACCGGGGAGCTGTTTTTT	CASSLIGPNTGELFF
TRBV9	many	-	TRBJ2-7	TGTGCCAGCAGCTCATCCCCAGCCTACGAGCAGTACTTC	CASSSSPAYEQYF
TRBV28	few	-	TRBJ1-1	TGTGCCAGCAGTTCCCTCGTGGGGGCAGCTTTCTTT	CASSSLVGAAFF
TRBV7-9	few	-	TRBJ2-3	TGTGCCAGCAGCCCCCAGGGGAGCGGGGACACAGATACGCAGTATTTT	CASSPQGSGDTDTQYF
TRBV6-5	few	-	TRBJ1-4	TGTGCCAGCAGAAGGGACCCTACAACTAATGAAAAACTGTTTTTT	CASRRDPTTNEKLFF
TRBV29-1	many	TRBD1	TRBJ2-5	TGCAGCGTCCTGACAGGGGGAGAGACCCAGTACTTC	CSVLTGGETQYF
TRBV20-1	many	-	TRBJ1-1	TGCAGTGCCGCCCGGAGGGATGAAGCTTTCTTT	CSAARRDEAFF
TRBV7-9	few	-	TRBJ1-1	TGTGCCAGCAGCCACCGTAGGGACACAGATAGGAGGACTGAAGCTTTCTTT	CASSHRRDTDRRTEAFF
TRBV11-1	many	-	TRBJ2-3	TGTGCCAGCAGCTCAGAGGGTCCGGGACGAGGCCGGGAGCCAGATACGCAGTATTTT	CASSSEGPGRGREPDTQYF
TRBV12-3/TRBV12-4	few	-	TRBJ2-3	TGTGCCAGCACCCCGAGGGCCCCCCCATATACGCAGTATTTT	CASTPRAPPYTQYF
TRBV7-9	many	TRBD1	TRBJ1-4	TGTGCCAGCAGCTCGGGACAGACCGAAAAACTGTTTTTT	CASSSGQTEKLFF
TRBV12-3/TRBV12-4	many	-	TRBJ2-1	TGTGCCAGCAGTCCGACTAACAATGAGCAGTTCTTC	CASSPTNNEQFF
TRBV7-2	many	TRBD1	TRBJ1-2	TGTGCCAGCAGTAATACAGGGGGAAATGATGGCTACACCTTC	CASSNTGGNDGYTF
TRBV12-3/TRBV12-4	few	-	TRBJ1-1	TGTGCCAGCACCACAGGTGGGACTGAAGCTTTCTTT	CASTTGGTEAFF
TRBV7-2	few	TRBD1	TRBJ2-1	TGTGCCAGCAGCTCGGACAGGGGTACCTACAATGAGCAGTTCTTC	CASSSDRGTYNEQFF
TRBV12-3/TRBV12-4	-	-	TRBJ2-3	TGTGCCAGCAGTGACCCACGGTCCCAAGGGTCAGATACGCAGTATTTT	CASSDPRSQGSDTQYF
TRBV7-9	few	-	TRBJ2-1	TGTGCCAGCAGCCCTCTGACAGTTACCTACAATGAGCAGTTCTTC	CASSPLTVTYNEQFF
TRBV5-6	many	-	TRBJ1-4	TGTGCCAGCAGCCCAAGTACCGTAGGGGTGGGACTGTTTTTT	CASSPSTVGVGLFF
TRBV25-1	few	-	TRBJ1-6	TGTGCCAGCAGTGATCTACTCGGTGGGTTCGATTCACCCCTCCACTTT	CASSDLLGGFDSPLHF
TRBV5-1	few	-	TRBJ2-3	TGCGCCAGCAGCGCGAATATAGGAGTAATGGTTACAGATACGCAGTATTTT	CASSANIGVMVTDTQYF